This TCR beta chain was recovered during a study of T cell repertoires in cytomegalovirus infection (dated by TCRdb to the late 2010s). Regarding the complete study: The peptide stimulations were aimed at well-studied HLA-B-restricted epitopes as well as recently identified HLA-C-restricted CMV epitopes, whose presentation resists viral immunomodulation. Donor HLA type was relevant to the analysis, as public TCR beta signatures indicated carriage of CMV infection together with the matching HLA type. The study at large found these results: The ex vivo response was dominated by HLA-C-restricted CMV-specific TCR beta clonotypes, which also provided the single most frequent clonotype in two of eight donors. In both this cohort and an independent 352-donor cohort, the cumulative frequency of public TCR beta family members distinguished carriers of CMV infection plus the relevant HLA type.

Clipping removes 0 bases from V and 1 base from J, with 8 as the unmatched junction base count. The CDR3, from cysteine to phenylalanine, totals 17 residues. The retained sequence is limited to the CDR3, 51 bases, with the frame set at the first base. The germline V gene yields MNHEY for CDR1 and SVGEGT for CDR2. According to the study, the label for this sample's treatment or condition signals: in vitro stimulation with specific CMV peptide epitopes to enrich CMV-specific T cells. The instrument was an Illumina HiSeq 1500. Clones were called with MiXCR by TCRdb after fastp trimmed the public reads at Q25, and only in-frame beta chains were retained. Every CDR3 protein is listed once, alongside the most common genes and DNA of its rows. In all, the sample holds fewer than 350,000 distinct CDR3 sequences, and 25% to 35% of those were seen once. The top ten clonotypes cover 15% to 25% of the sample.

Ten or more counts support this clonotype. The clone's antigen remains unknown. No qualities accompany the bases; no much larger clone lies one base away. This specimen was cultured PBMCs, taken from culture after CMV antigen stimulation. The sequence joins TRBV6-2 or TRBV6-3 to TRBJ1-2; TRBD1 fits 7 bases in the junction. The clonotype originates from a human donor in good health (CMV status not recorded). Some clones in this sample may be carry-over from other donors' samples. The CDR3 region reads CASSYSLKGQLNYGYTF. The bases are TGTGCCAGCAGTTACTCCCTAAAGGGACAGCTTAACTATGGCTACACCTTC.